The 10 T cell receptor beta chains below all came from one sample that was sequenced in a study of shared clonotypes between healthy human individuals. Repertoires were generated with immunoSEQ multiplex PCR, while TCRdb's copy carries only in-frame clones and drops some. The sample yields millions of clones, 90% to 95% seen once. Source material: naive CD4+ T cells from PBMCs. The subset is: CD45RA+ positively selected. Receptors were obtained from a man aged 18 to 29 in good health. Some clones in this sample may be carry-over from other donors' samples.

J is TRBJ1-2 and V is TRBV6-1; no clear D. The CDR3 sequence is 15 residues long. Trimming shortened V by 3 bases and J by 4 bases, and 15 bases separated the two germline ends. Germline-derived CDR1 and CDR2 are MNHNS and SASEGT. The CDR3 nucleotides are TGTGCCAGCAGTGAGGTTAGGCGCGCCCCCTATGGCTACACCTTC. Amino acid sequence: CASSEVRRAPYGYTF.

This clone has a single count. This sequence joins TRBV7-6 and TRBJ2-3; 7 bases line up with TRBD2. The CDR3 consists of 18 residues. The J segment lost 6 bases and the V segment lost 5 bases, leaving 20 bases of the junction unmatched. The germline V gene encodes CDR1 SGHVS and CDR2 FNYEAQ. The CDR3 loop reads CASSAINGGREVVDTQYF. DNA of the CDR3: TGTGCCAGCAGCGCCATCAACGGCGGGAGAGAGGTTGTGGATACGCAGTATTTT.

The CDR3 reads CASGKTGKAYEQYF. CDR3 DNA: TGCGCCAGCGGTAAGACAGGAAAAGCCTACGAGCAGTACTTC. V is TRBV5-1 and J is TRBJ2-7; the D gene is possibly TRBD1 (6 bases). Germline V gene data show CDR1 as SGHRS and CDR2 as YFSETQ. The CDR3 sequence is 14 residues long. Trimming shortened V by 7 bases and J by 2 bases, and 16 bases separated the two germline ends.

V is TRBV10-3 and J is TRBJ1-2; D is unresolved. The germline V and J ends were trimmed by 2 bases and 4 bases, with 8 bases remaining between them. The CDR3 spans 13 residues. CDR1 and CDR2 from the germline V gene are ENHRY and SYGVKD. In DNA form, the CDR3 reads TGTGCCATCAGTGAGGAGTCCAGCTATGGCTACACCTTC. This translates into CAISEESSYGYTF.

V gene TRBV14 combines with J gene TRBJ1-2; unclear D gene. This CDR3 region has 17 residues. V was pared by 0 bases and J by 4 bases, with 18 bases between. Germline CDR1 is SGHDN and CDR2 is FVKESK. The CDR3 here is CASSQDLKKELRYGYTF. In DNA, the CDR3 is TGTGCCAGCAGCCAAGATCTCAAGAAGGAATTACGCTATGGCTACACCTTC.

This clone showed up just a few times. The chain recombines TRBV6-1 with TRBJ1-1; TRBD1 aligns across 10 bases. Germline assignment: CDR1 MNHNS and CDR2 SASEGT. V lost 4 bases, J lost 6 bases, and 5 bases stayed unmatched. There are 14 residues in the CDR3. CDR3 protein: CASSGDRGLAEAFF. The CDR3 DNA is TGTGCCAGCAGTGGGGACAGGGGTTTGGCTGAAGCTTTCTTT.

The chain recombines TRBV5-1 with TRBJ2-7; no firm D call. Trimming removed 1 base from V and 3 bases from J, with 11 bases in between. Germline V gene sequence: CDR1 SGHRS, CDR2 YFSETQ. The CDR3 is 14 amino acids. For the CDR3, the DNA is TGCGCCAGCAGCTTGTCCCAGTGGAACTACGAGCAGTACTTC. Translating it yields CASSLSQWNYEQYF.

This chain's CDR3 is CASSQDPGGRDNQPQHF. The CDR3 bases are TGCGCCAGCAGCCAAGACCCCGGGGGCCGGGACAATCAGCCCCAGCATTTT. The V call is TRBV4-1, the J call TRBJ1-5, with D maybe TRBD1 (6 bases). The CDR3 length is 17 residues. The ends were cut back, 0 bases at V and 3 bases at J, with 15 bases in the middle. CDR1 MGHRA and CDR2 YSYEKL come from the germline V gene.

The genes are TRBV5-1 and TRBJ2-1; no clear D gene. CDR1 is SGHRS, CDR2 YFSETQ, per germline. V lost 2 bases, J lost 6 bases, and 18 bases lay in between. The CDR3 spans 16 residues. The CDR3 loop reads CASSFRNAGPFNEQFF. CDR3 coding DNA: TGCGCCAGCAGCTTCCGGAACGCCGGGCCCTTCAATGAGCAGTTCTTC.

This clone was found once. V and J are TRBV15 and TRBJ1-1; no clear D gene. The CDR3 runs to 17 residues. Germline CDR1 reads LNHNV; CDR2 reads YYDKDF (reference sequence). V lost 0 bases and J lost 3, with 17 bases in between. CDR3 sequence: CATSRDRRRALYTEAFF. The CDR3 region has the DNA TGTGCCACCAGCAGAGATAGGCGGAGGGCTCTATACACTGAAGCTTTCTTT. Together with reference TRBV15 and TRBJ1-1, the CDR3 gives the full variable domain: DAMVIQNPRYQVTQFGKPVTLSCSQTLNHNVMYWYQQKSSQAPKLLFHYYDKDFNNEADTPDNFQSRRPNTSFCFLDIRSPGLGDTAMYLCATSRDRRRALYTEAFFGQGTRLTVV.